The T cell receptor beta chain described here comes from a study of shared clonotypes between healthy human individuals. The method was immunoSEQ multiplex PCR; TCRdb's version includes in-frame clones alone and lacks a portion of them. Among more than 500,000 clones, approximately 95% were seen once, and the ten largest hold about 0.11%. CD45RO negativity and positive selection for CCR7 defined naive CD8 cells, a population that excluded terminally differentiated effector memory CD45RA+ cells. The sequencing input was naive CD8+ T cells sorted from blood. The clonotype was recovered from a woman in her thirties in good health.

CDR3 nucleotides: TGTGCCAGCAGCCAAGATGAGGGGACTCCCGAAGGTGGAAACACCATATATTTT. This encodes CASSQDEGTPEGGNTIYF. The chain combines TRBV4-2 with TRBJ1-3, with TRBD1 as a possible D gene (5 bases). Germline loops: CDR1 LGHNA, CDR2 YNFKEQ. The CDR3 runs 18 residues. The ends were cut back, 0 bases at V and 3 bases at J, with 18 bases in the middle.